Given below is one T cell receptor (beta chain) in context. There are 15 residues in the CDR3. J lost 6 bases, V lost 5 bases, and 6 bases had no gene match. CDR1 is LNHDA and CDR2 is SQIVND in the germline V gene (reference sequence). This sample was taken from a study of cytomegalovirus exposure and HLA in healthy donors. The table came from immunoSEQ multiplex PCR; TCRdb's copy has only in-frame clones and leaves some out. The sample has over 60,000 clones, roughly 97% seen once. V and J are TRBV19 and TRBJ2-1; 11 bases map to TRBD2. The sequence derives from a man younger than 35 in good health and CMV-seronegative. Material: PBMCs. This CDR3 is CASSVLAGAGNEQFF. The CDR3, as DNA: TGTGCCAGTAGTGTACTAGCGGGAGCAGGCAATGAGCAGTTCTTC.